This T cell receptor beta chain was sequenced for a study of spatial heterogeneity in lung cancer. Study information: Within tumor regions, the number of TCR transcripts tracked closely with a T cell module score obtained from matched bulk RNA-seq.

Germline lookup yields CDR1 SGHTA and CDR2 FQGNSA. The V gene lost 6 bases and the J gene lost 4 bases, with 16 bases spanning the gap. The CDR3 sequence is 15 residues long. In its sample, this clonotype ranks as medium-sized. What it binds is not known. Specified time point: sample taken at primary tumor resection. The donors comprised some 78 untreated early-stage non-small cell lung cancer patients. TCRdb re-called the 5' RACE reads with MiXCR, one entry per CDR3 protein. The sample holds about 2,000 distinct CDR3 sequences, 2.5% to 3.5% seen once. Regarding the study as a whole: Tumoral mutation counts were tracked by counts of expanded intratumoral alpha and beta TCRs. Alpha and beta chain coverage of tumor T cells was estimated at about 7.6% and 13%, respectively.

The receptor's source is a female donor with early-stage non-small cell lung cancer. V and J are TRBV7-2 and TRBJ2-1; D possibly corresponds to TRBD2 (7 bases). The sample consisted of lung tumor tissue, taken at surgery. The CDR3 DNA reads TGTGCCAGCAGGTCCGCGGGGGCCCTATACAATGAGCAGTTCTTC. This sequence encodes CASRSAGALYNEQFF.